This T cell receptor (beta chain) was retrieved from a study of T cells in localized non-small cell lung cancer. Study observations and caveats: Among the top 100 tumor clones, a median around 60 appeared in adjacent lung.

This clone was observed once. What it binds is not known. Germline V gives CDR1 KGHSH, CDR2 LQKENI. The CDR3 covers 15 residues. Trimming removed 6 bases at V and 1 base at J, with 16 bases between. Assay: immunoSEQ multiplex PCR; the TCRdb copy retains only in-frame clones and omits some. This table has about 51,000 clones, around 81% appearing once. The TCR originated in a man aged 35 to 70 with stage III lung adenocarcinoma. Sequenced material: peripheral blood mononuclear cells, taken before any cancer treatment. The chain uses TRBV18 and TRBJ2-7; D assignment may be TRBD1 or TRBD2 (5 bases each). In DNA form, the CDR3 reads TGTGCCAGCTCTCCCCGGGACCGTCCATCCTACGAGCAGTACTTC. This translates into CASSPRDRPSYEQYF.